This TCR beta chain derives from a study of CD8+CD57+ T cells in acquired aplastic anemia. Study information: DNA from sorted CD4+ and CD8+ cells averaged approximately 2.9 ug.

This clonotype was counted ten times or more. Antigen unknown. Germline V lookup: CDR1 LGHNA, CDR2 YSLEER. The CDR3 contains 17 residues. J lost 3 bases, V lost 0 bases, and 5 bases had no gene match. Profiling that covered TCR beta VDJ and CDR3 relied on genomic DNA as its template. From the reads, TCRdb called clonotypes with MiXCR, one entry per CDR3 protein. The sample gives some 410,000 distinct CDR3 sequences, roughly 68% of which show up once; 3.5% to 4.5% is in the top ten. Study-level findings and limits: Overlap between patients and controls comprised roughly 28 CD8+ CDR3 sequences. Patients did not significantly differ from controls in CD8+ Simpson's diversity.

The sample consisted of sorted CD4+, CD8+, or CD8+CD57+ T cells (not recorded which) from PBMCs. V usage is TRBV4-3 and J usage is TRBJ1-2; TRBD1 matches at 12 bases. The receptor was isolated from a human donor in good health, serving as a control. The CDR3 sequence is CASSQEWDRGQDYGYTF. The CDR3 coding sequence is TGCGCCAGCAGCCAAGAATGGGACAGGGGGCAGGACTATGGCTACACCTTC.